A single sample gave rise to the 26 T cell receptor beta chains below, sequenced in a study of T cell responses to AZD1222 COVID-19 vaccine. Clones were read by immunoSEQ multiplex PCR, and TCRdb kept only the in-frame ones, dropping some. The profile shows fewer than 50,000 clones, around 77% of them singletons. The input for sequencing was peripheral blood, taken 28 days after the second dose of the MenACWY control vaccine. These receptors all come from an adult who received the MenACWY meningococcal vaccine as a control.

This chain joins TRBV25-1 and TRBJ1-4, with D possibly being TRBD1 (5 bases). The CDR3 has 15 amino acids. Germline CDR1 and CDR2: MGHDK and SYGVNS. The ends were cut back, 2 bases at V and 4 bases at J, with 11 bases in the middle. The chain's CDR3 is CASSEIGGSNEKLFF. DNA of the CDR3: TGTGCCAGCAGTGAAATCGGGGGGAGTAATGAAAAACTGTTTTTT.

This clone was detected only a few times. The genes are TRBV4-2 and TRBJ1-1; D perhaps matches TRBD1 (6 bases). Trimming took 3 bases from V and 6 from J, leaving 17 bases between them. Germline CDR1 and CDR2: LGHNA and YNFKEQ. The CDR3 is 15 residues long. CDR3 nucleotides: TGTGCCAGCAGCCACGAGACAGGAAGGAGAGCTGAAGCTTTCTTT. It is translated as CASSHETGRRAEAFF.

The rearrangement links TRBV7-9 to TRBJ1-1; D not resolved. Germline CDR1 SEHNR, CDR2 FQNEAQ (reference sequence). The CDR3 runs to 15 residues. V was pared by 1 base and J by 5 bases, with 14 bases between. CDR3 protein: CASSLEEGGKTEAFF. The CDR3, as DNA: TGTGCCAGCAGCTTAGAAGAGGGTGGAAAAACTGAAGCTTTCTTT.

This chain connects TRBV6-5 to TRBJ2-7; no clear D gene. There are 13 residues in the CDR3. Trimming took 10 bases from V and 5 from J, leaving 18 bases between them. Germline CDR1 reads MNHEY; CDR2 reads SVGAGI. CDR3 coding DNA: TGTGCCACCAAGAAGCCCCTCCGGGACGAGCAGTACTTC. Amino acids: CATKKPLRDEQYF.

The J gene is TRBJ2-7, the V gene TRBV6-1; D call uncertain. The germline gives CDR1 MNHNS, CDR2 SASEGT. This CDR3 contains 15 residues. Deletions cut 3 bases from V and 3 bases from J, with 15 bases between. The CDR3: CASSEKLDGVYEQYV. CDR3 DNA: TGTGCCAGCAGTGAGAAGCTAGACGGTGTCTACGAGCAGTACGTC.

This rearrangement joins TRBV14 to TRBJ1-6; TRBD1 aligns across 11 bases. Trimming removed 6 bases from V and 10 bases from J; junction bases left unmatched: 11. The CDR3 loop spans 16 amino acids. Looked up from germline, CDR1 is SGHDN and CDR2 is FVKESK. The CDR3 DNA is TGTGCCAGCAGTCCAACCCGGACAGGGGGCAGGTCACCCCTCCACTTT. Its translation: CASSPTRTGGRSPLHF.

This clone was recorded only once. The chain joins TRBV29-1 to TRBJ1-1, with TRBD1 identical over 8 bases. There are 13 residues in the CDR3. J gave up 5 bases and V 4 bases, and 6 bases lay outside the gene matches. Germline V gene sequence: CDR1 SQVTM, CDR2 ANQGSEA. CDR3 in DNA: TGCAGCGTTGCTGGACAGGGCCGGACTGAAGCTTTCTTT. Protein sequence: CSVAGQGRTEAFF.

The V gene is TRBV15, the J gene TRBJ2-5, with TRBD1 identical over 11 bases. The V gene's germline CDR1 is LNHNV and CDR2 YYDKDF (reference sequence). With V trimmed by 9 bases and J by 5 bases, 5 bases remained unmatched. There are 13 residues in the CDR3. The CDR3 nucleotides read TGTGCCACAGTGAGGGACAGGGGGGAGACCCAGTACTTC. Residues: CATVRDRGETQYF.

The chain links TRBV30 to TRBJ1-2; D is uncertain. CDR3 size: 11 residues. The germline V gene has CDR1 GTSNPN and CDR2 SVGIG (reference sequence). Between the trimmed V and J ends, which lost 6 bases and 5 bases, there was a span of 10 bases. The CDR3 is CACPGGYGYTF. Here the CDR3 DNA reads TGTGCCTGCCCGGGTGGATATGGCTACACCTTC.

Here the CDR3 DNA reads TGTGCCAGCAGCCCGGAGGGCCGGACCCTCAGCACAGATACGCAGTATTTT. Translated: CASSPEGRTLSTDTQYF. The V call is TRBV7-9, the J call TRBJ2-3; D is perhaps TRBD2 (6 bases). Trimming took off 5 bases at V and 0 bases at J, with 18 bases between the two ends. CDR1 and CDR2 from the germline V gene are SEHNR and FQNEAQ (reference sequence). This CDR3 has 17 residues.

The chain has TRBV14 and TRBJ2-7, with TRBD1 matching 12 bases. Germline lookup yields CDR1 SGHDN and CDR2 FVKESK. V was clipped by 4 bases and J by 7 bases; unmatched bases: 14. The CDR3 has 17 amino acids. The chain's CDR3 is CASSRDRDRGLLGEQYF. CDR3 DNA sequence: TGTGCCAGCAGCCGGGACCGGGACAGGGGGCTCTTGGGAGAGCAGTACTTC.

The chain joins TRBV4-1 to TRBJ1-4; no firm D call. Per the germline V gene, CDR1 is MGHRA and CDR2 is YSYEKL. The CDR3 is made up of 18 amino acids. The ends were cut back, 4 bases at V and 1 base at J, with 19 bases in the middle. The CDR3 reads CASSPGRLPALTNEKLFF. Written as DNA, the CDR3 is TGCGCCAGCAGCCCAGGCAGGTTGCCAGCCCTAACTAATGAAAAACTGTTTTTT.

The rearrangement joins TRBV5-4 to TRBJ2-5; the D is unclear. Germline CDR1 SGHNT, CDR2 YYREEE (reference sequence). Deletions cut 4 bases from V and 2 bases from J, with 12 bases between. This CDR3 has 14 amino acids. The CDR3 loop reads CASSQRDGQETQYF. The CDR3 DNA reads TGTGCCAGCAGCCAAAGAGACGGACAAGAGACCCAGTACTTC.

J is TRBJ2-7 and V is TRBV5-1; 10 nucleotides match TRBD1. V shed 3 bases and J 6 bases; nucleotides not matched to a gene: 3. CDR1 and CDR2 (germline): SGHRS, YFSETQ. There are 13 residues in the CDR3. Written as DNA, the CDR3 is TGCGCCAGCAGCTCCGGGACAGGGGCCGAGCAGTACGTC. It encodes CASSSGTGAEQYV.

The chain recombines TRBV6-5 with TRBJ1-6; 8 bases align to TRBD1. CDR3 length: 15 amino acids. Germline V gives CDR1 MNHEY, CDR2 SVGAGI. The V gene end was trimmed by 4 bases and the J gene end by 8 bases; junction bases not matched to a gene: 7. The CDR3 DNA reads TGTGCCAGCAGTTCCACAGGGGGAACCCATTCACCCCTCCACTTT. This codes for CASSSTGGTHSPLHF.

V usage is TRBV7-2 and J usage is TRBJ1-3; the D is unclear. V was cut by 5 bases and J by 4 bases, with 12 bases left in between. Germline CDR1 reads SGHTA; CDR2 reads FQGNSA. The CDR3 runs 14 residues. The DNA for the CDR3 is TGTGCCAGCAGCGGACGGAACTTCGGAAACACCATATATTTT. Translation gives CASSGRNFGNTIYF.

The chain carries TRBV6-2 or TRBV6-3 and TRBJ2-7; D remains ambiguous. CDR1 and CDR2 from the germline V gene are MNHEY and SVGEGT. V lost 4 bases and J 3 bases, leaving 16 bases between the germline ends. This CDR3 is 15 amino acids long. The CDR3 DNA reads TGTGCCAGCAGTTCCCCTGAGAACGAATACTACGAGCAGTACGTC. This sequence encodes CASSSPENEYYEQYV.

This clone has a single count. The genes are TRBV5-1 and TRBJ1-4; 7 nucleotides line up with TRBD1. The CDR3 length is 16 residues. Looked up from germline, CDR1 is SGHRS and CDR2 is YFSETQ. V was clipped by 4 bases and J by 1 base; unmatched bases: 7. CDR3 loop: CASSLKRQGTNEKLFF. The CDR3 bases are TGCGCCAGCAGCCTGAAAAGACAGGGAACTAATGAAAAACTGTTTTTT.

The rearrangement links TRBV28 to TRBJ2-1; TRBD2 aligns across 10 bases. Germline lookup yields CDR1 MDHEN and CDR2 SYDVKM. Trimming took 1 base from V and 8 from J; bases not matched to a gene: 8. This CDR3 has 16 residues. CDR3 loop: CASSLFASGRLYEQFF. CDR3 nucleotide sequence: TGTGCCAGCAGTTTATTTGCTAGCGGGAGATTATATGAGCAGTTCTTC.

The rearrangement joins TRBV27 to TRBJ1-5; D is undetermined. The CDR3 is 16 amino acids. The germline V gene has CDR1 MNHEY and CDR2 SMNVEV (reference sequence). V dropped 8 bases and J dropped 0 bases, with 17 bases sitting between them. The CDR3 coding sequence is TGTGCCAGCTCCCCCGGTGGAGGTTTTAGCAATCAGCCCCAGCATTTT. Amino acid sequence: CASSPGGGFSNQPQHF.

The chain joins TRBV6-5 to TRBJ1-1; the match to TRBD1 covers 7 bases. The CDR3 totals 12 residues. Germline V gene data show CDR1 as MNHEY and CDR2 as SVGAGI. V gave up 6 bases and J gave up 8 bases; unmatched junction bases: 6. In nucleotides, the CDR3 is TGTGCCAGCAGGAGAACAGGGGAGGAAGCTTTCTTT. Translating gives CASRRTGEEAFF.

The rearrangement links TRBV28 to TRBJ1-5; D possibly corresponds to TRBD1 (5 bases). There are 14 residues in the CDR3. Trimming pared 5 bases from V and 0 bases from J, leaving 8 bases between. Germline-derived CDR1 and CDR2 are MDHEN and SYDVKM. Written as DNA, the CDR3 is TGTGCCAGCAGTCTGACAGCTAGCAATCAGCCCCAGCATTTT. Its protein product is CASSLTASNQPQHF. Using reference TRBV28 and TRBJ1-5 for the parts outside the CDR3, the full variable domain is DVKVTQSSRYLVKRTGEKVFLECVQDMDHENMFWYRQDPGLGLRLIYFSYDVKMKEKGDIPEGYSVSREKKERFSLILESASTNQTSMYLCASSLTASNQPQHFGDGTRLSIL.

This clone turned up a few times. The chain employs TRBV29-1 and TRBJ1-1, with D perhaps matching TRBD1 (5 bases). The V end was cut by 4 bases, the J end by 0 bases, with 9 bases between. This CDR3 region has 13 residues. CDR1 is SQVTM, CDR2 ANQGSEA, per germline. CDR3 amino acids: CSVGGSMNTEAFF. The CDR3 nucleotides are TGCAGCGTTGGGGGCAGCATGAACACTGAAGCTTTCTTT.

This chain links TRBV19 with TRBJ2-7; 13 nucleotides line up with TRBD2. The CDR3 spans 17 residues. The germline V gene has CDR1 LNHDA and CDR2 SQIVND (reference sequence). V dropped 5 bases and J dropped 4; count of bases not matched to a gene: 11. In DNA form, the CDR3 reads TGTGCCAGTAGTTTAAGACTAGCGGGAGGATTCCCTTACGAGCAGTACTTC. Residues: CASSLRLAGGFPYEQYF.

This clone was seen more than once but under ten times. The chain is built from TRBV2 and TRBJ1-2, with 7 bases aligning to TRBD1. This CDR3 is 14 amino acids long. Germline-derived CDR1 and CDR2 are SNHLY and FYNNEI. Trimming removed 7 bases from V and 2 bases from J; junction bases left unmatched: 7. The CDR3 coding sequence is TGTGCCAGCACCGAAGACAGGGAGAACTATGGCTACACCTTC. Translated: CASTEDRENYGYTF.

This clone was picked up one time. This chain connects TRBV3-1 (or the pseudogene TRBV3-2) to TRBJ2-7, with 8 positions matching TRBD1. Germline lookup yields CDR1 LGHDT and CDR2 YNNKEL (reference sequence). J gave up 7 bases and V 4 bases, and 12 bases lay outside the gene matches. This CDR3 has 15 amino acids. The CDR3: CASSRQGQGAGEQYF. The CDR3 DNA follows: TGTGCCAGCAGCCGACAGGGGCAGGGGGCTGGAGAGCAGTACTTC.